The subject of this entry is one T cell receptor beta chain. These data belong to a study of blood T cell repertoires in COVID-19. Study background: Specimens from acute and convalescent COVID-19 originated in the United States, Italy and Spain. The cDNA or gDNA used as material had been derived from T cells, B-cell-depleted T cells, or PBMCs.

The CDR3 has 18 amino acids. Losses at the gene ends were 3 bases for V and 4 bases for J; bases not matched to a gene: 11. Germline V gene lookup returns CDR1 MGHDK and CDR2 SYGVNS. Followed longitudinally, the Seattle patients had been enrolled during active infection. As processed by the authors: For nucleated cells, counts were estimated from reference gene primer amplification. Clones were read by immunoSEQ multiplex PCR, and TCRdb kept only the in-frame ones, dropping some. V, J and clone size derive from that table, while D and trimming were established from the DNA sequence. This table holds 300,000 to 350,000 clones, approximately 92% found once.

Sequenced input: peripheral blood. This chain uses TRBV25-1 with TRBJ2-5, with 13 nucleotides matching TRBD2. The clonotype comes from a woman in her 30s with COVID-19, enrolled during active disease. CDR3 bases: TGTGCCAGCAGTGATTTGGGACTAGCGGGGAGACAGGGAGAGACCCAGTACTTC. Protein sequence: CASSDLGLAGRQGETQYF.